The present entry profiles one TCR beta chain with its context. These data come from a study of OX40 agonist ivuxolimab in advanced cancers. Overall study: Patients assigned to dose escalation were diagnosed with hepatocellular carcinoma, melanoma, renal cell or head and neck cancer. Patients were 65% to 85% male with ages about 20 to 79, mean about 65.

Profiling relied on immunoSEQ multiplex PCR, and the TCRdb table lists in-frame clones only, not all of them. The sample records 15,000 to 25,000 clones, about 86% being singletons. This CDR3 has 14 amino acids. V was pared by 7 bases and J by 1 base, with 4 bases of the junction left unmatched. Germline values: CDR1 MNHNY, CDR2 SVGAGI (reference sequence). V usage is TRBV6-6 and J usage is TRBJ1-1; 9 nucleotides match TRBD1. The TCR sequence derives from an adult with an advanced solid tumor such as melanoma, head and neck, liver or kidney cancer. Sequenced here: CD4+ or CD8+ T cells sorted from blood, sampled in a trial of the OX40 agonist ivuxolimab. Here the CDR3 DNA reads TGTGCCAGCAACTACAGGGGGCCGAACACTGAAGCTTTCTTT. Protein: CASNYRGPNTEAFF.